These 30 T cell receptor beta chains came from one sample sequenced in a study of shared clonotypes between healthy human individuals. Produced via immunoSEQ multiplex PCR; TCRdb's table is partial and in-frame only. The data contain 560,000 or so clones, 96% of them singletons. CD45RO-negative CD8 cells positively selected for CCR7 made up the naive population, which excluded terminally differentiated effector memory CD45RA+ cells. The sequenced sample was naive CD8+ T cells sorted from blood. The receptors here all came from a woman in her 30s in good health.

This sequence joins TRBV21-1 and TRBJ2-1; TRBD1 is the table's D call and was not checked against the DNA. TRBV21-1 corresponds to a pseudogene. CDR3 size: 15 residues. The CDR3 region is CAPRARDRGNNEQFF. The CDR3 nucleotides are TGTGCCCCCCGGGCCCGGGACAGGGGGAACAATGAGCAGTTCTTC.

The chain links TRBV6-6 to TRBJ2-7; D gene uncertain. The V and J ends lost 7 bases and 0 bases respectively, with 4 bases between them. The CDR3 is 11 amino acids. Germline loops: CDR1 MNHNY, CDR2 SVGAGI (reference sequence). The CDR3 loop is CASTNSYEQYF. The CDR3 DNA reads as TGTGCCAGCACTAACTCCTACGAGCAGTACTTC.

The table lists this clone with a count of one. The J gene is TRBJ2-2, the V gene TRBV28; a weak D match, TRBD1 (6 bases). The CDR3 totals 14 residues. Trimming stripped 7 bases from V and 6 bases from J, with 15 bases between. CDR1 and CDR2 (germline): MDHEN, SYDVKM. CDR3 in DNA: TGTGCCAGCACCCGCCAGGGGTGGTCCGGGGAGCTGTTTTTT. It translates to CASTRQGWSGELFF.

This chain connects TRBV11-2 to TRBJ2-7, with 7 bases matching TRBD2. Germline V gives CDR1 SGHAT, CDR2 FQNNGV. The CDR3 consists of 16 residues. V lost 5 bases to trimming and J lost 3 bases; unmatched junction nucleotides: 13. In nucleotides, the CDR3 is TGTGCCAGCAGCCCCCGACCCGGGGAGGGTTTCTACGAGCAGTACTTC. It translates to CASSPRPGEGFYEQYF.

The chain has TRBV7-6 and TRBJ2-7, with 7 bases lining up with TRBD2. V was clipped by 4 bases and J by 2 bases; unmatched bases: 8. The CDR3 consists of 15 residues. The germline V gene has CDR1 SGHVS and CDR2 FNYEAQ. The CDR3 is CASSSELAQAYEQYF. DNA for the CDR3: TGTGCCAGCAGCTCCGAACTAGCGCAAGCCTACGAGCAGTACTTC.

About this clone itself: Additional DNA sequences in this sample encode the identical CDR3. The chain carries TRBV6-1 and TRBJ1-2; 8 bases match TRBD1. This CDR3 spans 13 amino acids. Germline CDR1 MNHNS, CDR2 SASEGT. V lost 1 base and J lost 5; bases outside the gene matches: 0. For the CDR3, the DNA is TGTGCCAGCAGTGAAGGACAGGGGTATGGCTACACCTTC. It codes for CASSEGQGYGYTF.

The rearrangement links TRBV28 to TRBJ2-5, with D unresolved. The assigned J gene may be wrong: the sequence end matches TRBJ2-7 better. The CDR3 runs 12 residues. Looked up from germline, CDR1 is MDHEN and CDR2 is SYDVKM. CDR3 sequence (DNA): TGTGCCAGCAGTTTATATACCTACGAGCAGTACTTC. Amino acid sequence: CASSLYTYEQYF.

This clone came up a few times. The V and J genes are TRBV7-2 and TRBJ1-5; D unresolved. V lost 3 bases to trimming and J lost 6 bases, with 0 bases between them. Per germline, CDR1 SGHTA and CDR2 FQGNSA. The CDR3 length is 10 residues. CDR3 nucleotide sequence: TGTGCCAGCAGCTTTCAGCCCCAGCATTTT. Its protein product is CASSFQPQHF.

V usage is TRBV27 and J usage is TRBJ1-1; D gene unclear. CDR1 is MNHEY, CDR2 SMNVEV, per germline (reference sequence). V lost 7 bases and J lost 2, with 8 bases in between. This CDR3 region has 12 residues. This CDR3 reads CASIGTNTEAFF. For the CDR3, the DNA is TGTGCCAGCATTGGCACAAACACTGAAGCTTTCTTT.

This rearrangement joins TRBV7-9 to TRBJ2-1; TRBD2 aligns across 7 bases. The CDR3 runs 15 residues. Germline assignment: CDR1 SEHNR and CDR2 FQNEAQ (reference sequence). V gave up 2 bases and J gave up 3 bases; unmatched junction bases: 4. The CDR3 sequence is CASSLSLAVYNEQFF. For the CDR3, the DNA is TGTGCCAGCAGCTTAAGTCTAGCGGTCTACAATGAGCAGTTCTTC.

This chain joins TRBV6-5 and TRBJ2-5, with D possibly being TRBD1 or TRBD2 (5 bases each). The J call is in doubt because the DNA end fits TRBJ2-7 better. From germline, CDR1 is MNHEY and CDR2 SVGAGI. There are 14 residues in the CDR3. The CDR3 loop reads CASSYSQGAYEQYF. The DNA for the CDR3 is TGTGCCAGCAGTTACTCCCAGGGAGCCTACGAGCAGTACTTC.

This clone has just one count. The chain joins TRBV19 to TRBJ1-4; D perhaps matches TRBD1 (5 bases). The CDR3 consists of 16 residues. Per germline, CDR1 LNHDA and CDR2 SQIVND (reference sequence). Trimming took 0 bases from V and 4 from J, leaving 12 bases between them. CDR3: CASSIDRTPFNEKLFF. The CDR3, as DNA: TGTGCCAGTAGTATAGACCGGACACCGTTTAATGAAAAACTGTTTTTT.

The chain couples TRBV5-6 to TRBJ2-5; 8 bases are a match to TRBD2. J gave up 4 bases and V 3 bases, and 5 bases lay outside the gene matches. This CDR3 has 14 amino acids. CDR1 and CDR2 (germline): SGHDT, YYEEEE. The CDR3: CASSSGREGETQYF. The CDR3 nucleotides read TGTGCCAGCAGCTCGGGCCGGGAGGGAGAGACCCAGTACTTC.

Here the CDR3 DNA reads TGTGCCAGCAGCGCCTCCCGGCAGGGGAGGGTAATCGCAGATACGCAGTATTTT. This encodes CASSASRQGRVIADTQYF. This sequence joins TRBV7-7 and TRBJ2-3, with a tentative D call TRBD2 (7 bases). V lost 5 bases and J 4 bases, leaving 25 bases between the germline ends. CDR3 length: 18 residues. Per germline, CDR1 SSHAT and CDR2 FNYEAQ (reference sequence). The variable domain in full, completed from reference TRBV7-7 and TRBJ2-3, reads GAGVSQSPRYKVTKRGQDVTLRCDPISSHATLYWYQQALGQGPEFLTYFNYEAQPDKSGLPSDRFSAERPEGSISTLTIQRTEQRDSAMYRCASSASRQGRVIADTQYFGPGTRLTVL.

The V call is TRBV2, the J call TRBJ2-2; perhaps TRBD2 as D (5 bases). Germline loops: CDR1 SNHLY, CDR2 FYNNEI. The CDR3 loop spans 13 amino acids. Between the trimmed V and J ends, which lost 10 bases and 5 bases, there was a span of 14 bases. The CDR3 DNA reads TGTGCCACCCGGGATCGCGGGACCGGGGAGCTGTTTTTT. This codes for CATRDRGTGELFF. The variable domain in full, completed from reference TRBV2 and TRBJ2-2, reads EPEVTQTPSHQVTQMGQEVILRCVPISNHLYFYWYRQILGQKVEFLVSFYNNEISEKSEIFDDQFSVERPDGSNFTLKIRSTKLEDSAMYFCATRDRGTGELFFGEGSRLTVL.

V gene TRBV25-1 combines with J gene TRBJ2-7; TRBD2 aligns across 15 bases. Germline CDR1 is MGHDK and CDR2 is SYGVNS. V trimming: 6 bases; J trimming: 1 base; junction bases outside the gene matches: 4. CDR3 length: 16 residues. The CDR3 here is CASSPGLAGGSYEQYF. The CDR3 nucleotides read TGTGCCAGCAGCCCGGGACTAGCGGGAGGTTCCTACGAGCAGTACTTC.

This chain joins TRBV4-1 and TRBJ2-1; 7 nucleotides line up with TRBD1. This CDR3 is built from 14 residues. The V gene's germline CDR1 is MGHRA and CDR2 YSYEKL. Losses at the gene ends were 1 base for V and 8 bases for J; bases not matched to a gene: 5. The CDR3, as DNA: TGCGCCAGCAGCCAAGGTACAGGGGTGGATGAGCAGTTCTTC. This sequence encodes CASSQGTGVDEQFF.

The chain couples TRBV7-6 to TRBJ2-1, with D possibly TRBD2 on 5 matching bases. V lost 1 base and J 4 bases, leaving 8 bases between the germline ends. The CDR3 is 14 residues long. The germline V gene has CDR1 SGHVS and CDR2 FNYEAQ. The chain's CDR3 is CASSLERDYNEQFF. The CDR3 DNA reads as TGTGCCAGCAGCTTAGAACGGGATTACAATGAGCAGTTCTTC.

The gene calls are TRBV19 and TRBJ2-7; 7 bases align to TRBD1. The length of the CDR3 is 12 residues. Trimming cost V 11 bases and J 3 bases; bases outside gene matches: 7. Germline V gene lookup returns CDR1 LNHDA and CDR2 SQIVND (reference sequence). CDR3 DNA: TGTGCCGGGACAGTGCAACGCTACGAGCAGTACTTC. Protein product: CAGTVQRYEQYF.

The rearrangement links TRBV7-3 to TRBJ2-1; D remains unclear. This CDR3 has 17 residues. Per germline, CDR1 SGHTA and CDR2 FQGTGA. V lost 5 bases and J lost 1, with 18 bases in between. CDR3 residues: CASSPAPHTESYNEQFF. Written as DNA, the CDR3 is TGTGCCAGCAGCCCCGCCCCCCATACAGAGTCCTACAATGAGCAGTTCTTC.

The genes are TRBV29-1 and TRBJ2-1; D remains unclear. From germline, CDR1 is SQVTM and CDR2 ANQGSEA. The CDR3 sequence is 12 residues long. Trimming took 0 bases from V and 8 from J, leaving 8 bases between them. The CDR3 spells CSVEERLYEQFF. CDR3 in DNA: TGCAGCGTTGAAGAGAGGTTGTATGAGCAGTTCTTC.

The rearrangement joins TRBV6-7 to TRBJ2-5; D is unresolved. TRBV6-7 is marked as an open reading frame, function uncertain. The CDR3 sequence is 14 residues long. The V end lost 0 bases, the J end lost 5 bases, and 10 bases lay between the germline ends. The CDR3 coding sequence is TGTGCCAGCAGTTACTCGTACGGCCCCGAGACCCAGTACTTC. Encoded protein: CASSYSYGPETQYF.

The chain links TRBV13 to TRBJ2-7; a weak D match, TRBD2 (6 bases). V lost 5 bases, J lost 2 bases, and 13 bases lay in between. The germline gives CDR1 PRHDT, CDR2 FYEKMQ (reference sequence). This CDR3 spans 14 amino acids. CDR3 sequence (DNA): TGTGCCAGCAGCCCACCCGGGACTCCCTACGAGCAGTACTTC. Encoded protein: CASSPPGTPYEQYF.

The V and J genes are TRBV28 and TRBJ1-1; D gene ambiguous. Germline CDR1 reads MDHEN; CDR2 reads SYDVKM. The CDR3 sequence is 14 residues long. The V end lost 8 bases, the J end lost 3 bases, and 16 bases lay between the germline ends. The CDR3 loop is CASGRLNMDTEAFF. The DNA of the CDR3 is TGTGCCAGCGGCCGGCTAAACATGGACACTGAAGCTTTCTTT.

The V and J genes are TRBV5-1 and TRBJ2-7; D tentatively fits TRBD1 or TRBD2 (5 bases each). Trimming took 2 bases from V and 2 from J, leaving 11 bases between them. The germline V gene has CDR1 SGHRS and CDR2 YFSETQ. CDR3 length equals 14 residues. CDR3 in amino acids: CASSFRDQAYEQYF. CDR3 DNA sequence: TGCGCCAGCAGCTTCCGGGACCAAGCCTACGAGCAGTACTTC.

The rearrangement uses TRBV5-5 and TRBJ2-7; possible D gene TRBD2, 6 bases. The germline V and J ends were trimmed by 5 bases and 5 bases, with 11 bases remaining between them. The germline V gene has CDR1 SGHKS and CDR2 YYEKEE (reference sequence). The length of the CDR3 is 12 residues. The CDR3 spells CASRHGGNEQYF. The CDR3 region has the DNA TGTGCCAGCAGGCATGGAGGGAACGAGCAGTACTTC.

The chain has TRBV4-1 and TRBJ1-6; no clear D. This CDR3 contains 15 residues. Trimming took 0 bases from V and 7 from J, leaving 10 bases between them. CDR1 and CDR2 from the germline V gene are MGHRA and YSYEKL. The CDR3 is CASSQEHGRNSPLHF. CDR3 bases: TGCGCCAGCAGCCAAGAACACGGGCGAAATTCACCCCTCCACTTT.

This chain uses TRBV2 with TRBJ2-7, with 10 bases aligning to TRBD2. The CDR3 sequence is 15 residues long. Germline V lookup: CDR1 SNHLY, CDR2 FYNNEI. Germline trimming cut 4 bases from V and 2 bases from J; bases unmatched to any gene: 5. The CDR3 here is CASSGGSGRTYEQYF. CDR3 DNA sequence: TGTGCCAGCAGTGGTGGTAGCGGGAGGACCTACGAGCAGTACTTC.

This chain joins TRBV5-1 and TRBJ2-7; TRBD2 agrees at 13 bases. The CDR3 length is 15 residues. V was pared by 2 bases and J by 2 bases, with 1 base of the junction left unmatched. Germline V gene sequence: CDR1 SGHRS, CDR2 YFSETQ. CDR3 protein: CASSFGLAGAYEQYF. The CDR3 region has the DNA TGCGCCAGCAGCTTCGGACTAGCGGGGGCCTACGAGCAGTACTTC.

The V call is TRBV6-1, the J call TRBJ2-1; D not certain. Germline assignment: CDR1 MNHNS and CDR2 SASEGT. V lost 7 bases and J lost 5, with 12 bases in between. This CDR3 comprises 13 residues. CDR3 loop: CASTEGGDNEQFF. The CDR3, as DNA: TGTGCCAGCACCGAAGGTGGGGACAATGAGCAGTTCTTC.